This T cell receptor (beta chain) was sequenced in a study of OX40 agonist ivuxolimab in advanced cancers. For the study at large: Enrolled patients in dose escalation had cancers that were hepatocellular carcinoma, melanoma, renal cell or head and neck cancer. Under the entry rules, prior anti-PD-1, anti-PD-L1 or anti-CTLA-4 therapy was allowed, and less than 50% had some. Partial responses were achieved by three patients: one hepatocellular carcinoma, two cutaneous melanoma. Study-level points and caveats: Clonal expansion in partial responders at 0.1-3.0 mg/kg ranked among the lowest.

Measured with immunoSEQ multiplex PCR; TCRdb has only the in-frame clones, and not every one. Among some 16,000 clones listed, roughly 78% were seen once. Germline CDR1 is SEHNR and CDR2 is FQNEAQ (reference sequence). V shed 2 bases, J shed 9 bases, and the junction held 5 bases outside the gene matches. CDR3 size: 15 residues. Remarks on this clone: Its antigen is currently unknown.

This clonotype was sampled from an adult with an advanced solid tumor such as melanoma, head and neck, liver or kidney cancer. The source material was CD4+ or CD8+ T cells sorted from blood, sampled in a trial of the OX40 agonist ivuxolimab. The genes are TRBV7-9 and TRBJ2-1; 12 bases match TRBD2. CDR3 sequence: CASSLLAGGPGEQFF. CDR3 nucleotides: TGTGCCAGCAGCTTACTAGCGGGAGGGCCGGGTGAGCAGTTCTTC.